The rows below give T cell receptor beta chains drawn from one sample of a study of blood T cell repertoires in COVID-19. Clones were read by immunoSEQ multiplex PCR, and TCRdb kept only the in-frame ones, dropping some. The repertoire holds some 220,000 clones, with about 82% as singletons. The sample taken for sequencing was peripheral blood. The receptors were gathered from a man aged 45-65 years with COVID-19, enrolled during active disease. CDR3s include the opening cysteine and the closing phenylalanine or tryptophan. D genes are given only for firm matches. Rows give clone size only sometimes, using once, few, many, or a class for an expanded clone.

D: NA
V: TRBV4-1
J: TRBJ1-1
size: NA
CDR3: CASSQDREETEAFF
DNA: TGCGCCAGCAGCCAAGACCGTGAAGAGACTGAAGCTTTCTTT

D: NA
V: TRBV5-1
J: TRBJ1-6
size: few
CDR3: CASSYGGEKNSPLHF
DNA: TGCGCCAGCAGCTATGGAGGGGAGAAAAATTCACCCCTCCACTTT

D: NA
V: TRBV7-2
J: TRBJ1-3
size: once
CDR3: CASSLGRGALSGNTIYF
DNA: TGTGCCAGCAGTTTAGGGCGGGGGGCCCTGTCTGGAAACACCATATATTTT

D: TRBD1
V: TRBV28
J: TRBJ1-1
size: NA
CDR3: CASSPQGAATEAFF
DNA: TGTGCCAGCAGCCCACAGGGGGCAGCCACTGAAGCTTTCTTT

D: TRBD2
V: TRBV5-1
J: TRBJ2-4
size: NA
CDR3: CASSLSLAGLGDIQYF
DNA: TGCGCCAGCAGCTTGTCGTTAGCGGGTCTTGGTGACATTCAGTACTTC

D: NA
V: TRBV3-1/TRBV3-2
J: TRBJ1-4
size: NA
CDR3: CASSQPGPNEKLFF
DNA: TGTGCCAGCAGCCAGCCAGGGCCAAATGAAAAACTGTTTTTT

D: NA
V: TRBV9
J: TRBJ1-3
size: NA
CDR3: CASSVNTGNTIYF
DNA: TGTGCCAGCAGCGTCAACACTGGAAACACCATATATTTT

D: TRBD1
V: TRBV7-9
J: TRBJ2-5
size: NA
CDR3: CASSFPRTGGGETQYF
DNA: TGTGCCAGCAGCTTTCCCCGGACAGGGGGCGGTGAGACCCAGTACTTC

D: NA
V: TRBV6-5
J: TRBJ1-3
size: NA
CDR3: CASNNQGFGNTIYF
DNA: TGTGCCAGCAACAATCAGGGTTTTGGAAACACCATATATTTT

D: TRBD1
V: TRBV2
J: TRBJ1-6
size: NA
CDR3: CASRTGPNSPLHF
DNA: TGTGCCAGCCGGACAGGGCCGAATTCACCCCTCCACTTT

D: NA
V: TRBV27
J: TRBJ2-5
size: NA
CDR3: CASSLIGQGRETQYF
DNA: TGTGCCAGCAGTTTAATAGGGCAGGGAAGAGAGACCCAGTACTTC

D: TRBD1
V: TRBV5-1
J: TRBJ1-3
size: NA
CDR3: CASSTGQGAGGNTIYF
DNA: TGCGCCAGCAGCACGGGACAGGGGGCCGGTGGAAACACCATATATTTT

D: TRBD1
V: TRBV4-2
J: TRBJ1-5
size: NA
CDR3: CASSYGTGGNQPQHF
DNA: TGTGCCAGCAGCTACGGGACAGGGGGCAATCAGCCCCAGCATTTT

D: TRBD2
V: TRBV7-6
J: TRBJ2-1
size: NA
CDR3: CASSSLAGNNEQFF
DNA: TGTGCCAGCAGTTCTTTAGCGGGGAACAATGAGCAGTTCTTC

D: NA
V: TRBV5-3
J: TRBJ1-2
size: once
CDR3: CARSLGQRDGYTF
DNA: TGTGCCAGAAGCTTGGGGCAGAGGGATGGCTACACCTTC

D: NA
V: TRBV19
J: TRBJ2-1
size: NA
CDR3: CASSITSVEGEQFF
DNA: TGTGCCAGTAGTATTACTAGTGTGGAGGGGGAGCAGTTCTTC

D: TRBD2
V: TRBV14
J: TRBJ2-3
size: NA
CDR3: CASSQLPGLAYF
DNA: TGTGCCAGCAGCCAATTACCGGGACTAGCTTATTTT

D: TRBD1
V: TRBV30
J: TRBJ2-2
size: many
CDR3: CAWSVPDRDTGELFF
DNA: TGTGCCTGGAGTGTCCCTGACAGGGACACCGGGGAGCTGTTTTTT

D: TRBD1
V: TRBV4-3
J: TRBJ2-5
size: NA
CDR3: CASSQDRGPETQYF
DNA: TGCGCCAGCAGCCAAGATAGGGGGCCTGAGACCCAGTACTTC

D: TRBD2
V: TRBV3-1/TRBV3-2
J: TRBJ2-3
size: NA
CDR3: CASSQPLSGTSTDTQYF
DNA: TGTGCCAGCAGCCAACCACTTAGCGGGACTAGCACAGATACGCAGTATTTT

D: NA
V: TRBV4-1
J: TRBJ1-3
size: NA
CDR3: CASSQITAGNTIYF
DNA: TGCGCCAGCAGCCAAATCACAGCTGGAAACACCATATATTTT

D: TRBD1
V: TRBV7-6
J: TRBJ1-4
size: NA
CDR3: CASSSLTGWDEKLFF
DNA: TGTGCCAGCAGCTCTCTGACAGGGTGGGATGAAAAACTGTTTTTT

D: TRBD2
V: TRBV5-1
J: TRBJ2-7
size: NA
CDR3: CASSRGGSWEQYF
DNA: TGCGCCAGCAGCCGCGGGGGGTCGTGGGAGCAGTACTTC

D: TRBD1
V: TRBV7-9
J: TRBJ2-7
size: NA
CDR3: CASSLGLGQALYEQYF
DNA: TGTGCCAGCAGCTTAGGTCTGGGACAGGCATTATACGAGCAGTACTTC

D: NA
V: TRBV29-1
J: TRBJ1-2
size: few
CDR3: CSVAGVTSHGYTF
DNA: TGCAGCGTCGCAGGGGTCACGTCACATGGCTACACCTTC

D: NA
V: TRBV29-1
J: TRBJ1-1
size: NA
CDR3: CSVLNTEAFF
DNA: TGCAGCGTTTTAAACACTGAAGCTTTCTTT

D: NA
V: TRBV7-2
J: TRBJ1-1
size: once
CDR3: CASRQLMNTEAFF
DNA: TGTGCCAGCAGACAACTAATGAACACTGAAGCTTTCTTT

D: NA
V: TRBV11-2
J: TRBJ1-4
size: few
CDR3: CASSLNPGKANEKLFF
DNA: TGTGCCAGCAGTCTTAATCCGGGGAAGGCTAATGAAAAACTGTTTTTT

D: TRBD1
V: TRBV6-6
J: TRBJ1-2
size: once
CDR3: CASSPGQRIYTF
DNA: TGTGCCAGCAGTCCGGGACAGAGGATATACACCTTC

D: NA
V: TRBV5-4
J: TRBJ2-2
size: NA
CDR3: CASSLLGSNTGELFF
DNA: TGTGCCAGCAGCTTGCTAGGCTCGAACACCGGGGAGCTGTTTTTT

D: TRBD1
V: TRBV5-3
J: TRBJ2-7
size: NA
CDR3: CARRRSDRAHEQYF
DNA: TGTGCCAGAAGACGTTCGGACAGGGCCCACGAGCAGTACTTC

D: NA
V: TRBV2
J: TRBJ2-5
size: few
CDR3: CASSVKLRETQYF
DNA: TGTGCCAGCAGTGTAAAACTCCGAGAGACCCAGTACTTC

D: TRBD1
V: TRBV6-1
J: TRBJ1-2
size: NA
CDR3: CASSEARALQGQVGYTF
DNA: TGTGCCAGCAGTGAAGCGCGGGCTTTACAGGGGCAGGTTGGCTACACCTTC

D: TRBD2
V: TRBV5-1
J: TRBJ2-1
size: once
CDR3: CASSSRTSGGFYNEQFF
DNA: TGCGCCAGCAGCTCACGGACTAGCGGGGGATTCTACAATGAGCAGTTCTTC

D: NA
V: TRBV30
J: TRBJ1-5
size: few
CDR3: CAWSLGVGDQPQHF
DNA: TGTGCCTGGAGTTTAGGGGTGGGCGATCAGCCCCAGCATTTT

D: NA
V: TRBV6-5
J: TRBJ2-7
size: NA
CDR3: CASKKGGGHSYEQYF
DNA: TGTGCCAGCAAAAAAGGGGGGGGGCACTCCTACGAGCAGTACTTC

D: NA
V: TRBV7-2
J: TRBJ2-3
size: few
CDR3: CASSLAGAGGDTQYF
DNA: TGTGCCAGCAGCTTAGCGGGGGCCGGCGGAGATACGCAGTATTTT

D: NA
V: TRBV19
J: TRBJ1-1
size: NA
CDR3: CASSPQAGVNTEAFF
DNA: TGTGCCAGTAGTCCCCAGGCAGGCGTGAACACTGAAGCTTTCTTT

D: NA
V: TRBV3-1/TRBV3-2
J: TRBJ2-1
size: NA
CDR3: CASSQRVVLLNEQFF
DNA: TGTGCCAGCAGCCAGAGGGTTGTCTTGCTCAATGAGCAGTTCTTC

D: TRBD1
V: TRBV9
J: TRBJ1-5
size: NA
CDR3: CASSPGQGGYQPQHF
DNA: TGTGCCAGCAGCCCAGGACAGGGAGGGTATCAGCCCCAGCATTTT

D: NA
V: TRBV19
J: TRBJ2-2
size: NA
CDR3: CASRLLAANTGELFF
DNA: TGTGCCAGTAGGCTCCTGGCCGCGAACACCGGGGAGCTGTTTTTT

D: NA
V: TRBV3-1/TRBV3-2
J: TRBJ2-7
size: NA
CDR3: CASSQDLSRGGYEQYF
DNA: TGTGCCAGCAGCCAAGATCTGTCCAGGGGAGGGTACGAGCAGTACTTC

D: NA
V: TRBV5-1
J: TRBJ1-1
size: NA
CDR3: CASSLNSNTEAFF
DNA: TGCGCCAGCAGCTTGAACAGTAACACTGAAGCTTTCTTT

D: NA
V: TRBV28
J: TRBJ2-1
size: once
CDR3: CASRSKQSSYNEQFF
DNA: TGTGCCAGCAGGTCGAAACAAAGCTCCTACAATGAGCAGTTCTTC

D: TRBD2
V: TRBV5-1
J: TRBJ2-2
size: NA
CDR3: CASTRLAGGFNTGELFF
DNA: TGCGCCAGCACCCGACTAGCGGGGGGCTTTAACACCGGGGAGCTGTTTTTT

D: NA
V: TRBV25-1
J: TRBJ2-7
size: NA
CDR3: CATTGSGAPGEQYF
DNA: TGTGCCACCACAGGGAGTGGGGCCCCAGGCGAGCAGTACTTC

D: NA
V: TRBV24-1
J: TRBJ1-6
size: NA
CDR3: CATSDSRGTPLHF
DNA: TGTGCCACCAGTGATTCCAGGGGTACACCCCTCCACTTT

D: NA
V: TRBV5-5
J: TRBJ2-6
size: NA
CDR3: CASSSVGTLGANVLTF
DNA: TGTGCCAGCAGCTCCGTAGGGACTCTGGGGGCCAACGTCCTGACTTTC

D: TRBD2
V: TRBV19
J: TRBJ2-1
size: NA
CDR3: CASSPGSRGGEFF
DNA: TGTGCCAGTAGTCCCGGGAGCCGGGGGGGTGAGTTCTTC

D: NA
V: TRBV6-5
J: TRBJ1-5
size: NA
CDR3: CASMRQGGPNQPQHF
DNA: TGTGCCAGCATGAGGCAAGGCGGCCCCAATCAGCCCCAGCATTTT

D: TRBD1
V: TRBV6-7
J: TRBJ1-5
size: NA
CDR3: CASSYYINRGFNQPQHF
DNA: TGTGCCAGCAGTTACTATATCAACAGGGGCTTTAATCAGCCCCAGCATTTT

D: TRBD1
V: TRBV11-2
J: TRBJ2-1
size: NA
CDR3: CASSRPGTGYNEQFF
DNA: TGTGCCAGCAGCCGACCCGGGACAGGGTACAATGAGCAGTTCTTC

D: TRBD1
V: TRBV2
J: TRBJ1-5
size: NA
CDR3: CASSSDRSNQPQHF
DNA: TGTGCCAGCAGTTCGGACAGGAGCAATCAGCCCCAGCATTTT

D: TRBD2
V: TRBV6-5
J: TRBJ2-1
size: once
CDR3: CASSYGAGGEVEQFF
DNA: TGTGCCAGCAGTTACGGAGCGGGGGGGGAGGTTGAGCAGTTCTTC

D: TRBD1
V: TRBV24-1
J: TRBJ2-5
size: NA
CDR3: CATSDLRQGFQETQYF
DNA: TGTGCCACCAGTGATTTAAGACAGGGATTCCAAGAGACCCAGTACTTC